Listed below are T cell receptor beta chains from one sample, sequenced in a study of shared clonotypes between healthy human individuals. TCRdb's table, derived via immunoSEQ multiplex PCR, lists solely in-frame clones and lacks some. The sample holds some 2.3 million clones, 93% seen once. The sample comprised naive CD4+ T cells from PBMCs. Receptor source: a man aged 18 to 35 in good health. Some clones in this sample may be carry-over from other donors' samples. Each CDR3 is given with its conserved first and last residue. Fields, in order: J gene, D gene, CDR3 length, clone size, V gene, CDR3 DNA, CDR3 protein. A D gene is named only where the DNA matches it firmly. Rows give clone size only sometimes, using once, few, many, or a class for an expanded clone.

J gene: TRBJ1-4; D gene: NA; CDR3 length: 13; clone size: NA; V gene: TRBV10-3; CDR3 DNA: TGTGCCATCAGGGACGGCTTAAGCGAAAAACTGTTTTTT; CDR3 protein: CAIRDGLSEKLFF
J gene: TRBJ1-1; D gene: NA; CDR3 length: 13; clone size: few; V gene: TRBV30; CDR3 DNA: TGTGCCTGGATTAGATTCCAGAACACTGAAGCTTTCTTT; CDR3 protein: CAWIRFQNTEAFF
J gene: TRBJ1-4; D gene: NA; CDR3 length: 14; clone size: NA; V gene: TRBV2; CDR3 DNA: TGTGCCAGCAGTCCAGGGGATCGTTATGAAAAACTGTTTTTT; CDR3 protein: CASSPGDRYEKLFF
J gene: TRBJ1-3; D gene: TRBD1; CDR3 length: 14; clone size: NA; V gene: TRBV28; CDR3 DNA: TGTGCCAGCAGAAAAACAGGGGCTGGAAACACCATATATTTT; CDR3 protein: CASRKTGAGNTIYF
J gene: TRBJ1-3; D gene: TRBD1; CDR3 length: 18; clone size: NA; V gene: TRBV28; CDR3 DNA: TGTGCCAGCAGTTTGTTACAGGGGGCTAGGGGCTCTGGAAACACCATATATTTT; CDR3 protein: CASSLLQGARGSGNTIYF
J gene: TRBJ2-5; D gene: NA; CDR3 length: 14; clone size: NA; V gene: TRBV11-2; CDR3 DNA: TGTGCCAGCAGCTCGCCTGAGTTCGGCGGGACCCAGTACTTC; CDR3 protein: CASSSPEFGGTQYF
J gene: TRBJ1-5; D gene: TRBD1; CDR3 length: 15; clone size: NA; V gene: TRBV6-1; CDR3 DNA: TGTGCCAGCAGTGAAGGTACAGGGGGCAATCAGCCCCAGCATTTT; CDR3 protein: CASSEGTGGNQPQHF
J gene: TRBJ2-1; D gene: TRBD2; CDR3 length: 15; clone size: NA; V gene: TRBV5-1; CDR3 DNA: TGCGCCAGCAGCGCGGCTAGCGGGAGTATGAATGAGCAGTTCTTC; CDR3 protein: CASSAASGSMNEQFF
J gene: TRBJ1-2; D gene: NA; CDR3 length: 16; clone size: NA; V gene: TRBV5-1; CDR3 DNA: TGCGCCAGCAGCTCCGCCAAGGACGGGGCTGGCTATGGCTACACCTTC; CDR3 protein: CASSSAKDGAGYGYTF
J gene: TRBJ2-7; D gene: TRBD1; CDR3 length: 13; clone size: NA; V gene: TRBV30; CDR3 DNA: TGTGCCTGGAGTGGGACAGGTCACTACGAGCAGTACTTC; CDR3 protein: CAWSGTGHYEQYF
J gene: TRBJ2-1; D gene: TRBD2; CDR3 length: 14; clone size: NA; V gene: TRBV6-4; CDR3 DNA: TGTGCCAGCTCGCGGGAGGGGTCCTACAATGAGCAGTTCTTC; CDR3 protein: CASSREGSYNEQFF
J gene: TRBJ1-5; D gene: NA; CDR3 length: 13; clone size: NA; V gene: TRBV6-1; CDR3 DNA: TGTGCCATCCAGGGACTGCCGAATCAGCCCCAGCATTTT; CDR3 protein: CAIQGLPNQPQHF
J gene: TRBJ2-5; D gene: TRBD2; CDR3 length: 15; clone size: NA; V gene: TRBV9; CDR3 DNA: TGTGCCAGCAGCGTACTAGCGGGTCTGGTGGAGACCCAGTACTTC; CDR3 protein: CASSVLAGLVETQYF
J gene: TRBJ1-1; D gene: TRBD1; CDR3 length: 15; clone size: NA; V gene: TRBV28; CDR3 DNA: TGTGCCAGCAGTCTACGGACAGGGGTTCGGGCTGAAGCTTTCTTT; CDR3 protein: CASSLRTGVRAEAFF
J gene: TRBJ2-2; D gene: NA; CDR3 length: 14; clone size: once; V gene: TRBV18; CDR3 DNA: TGTGCCAGCTCACCAGATCGGTTCACCGGGGAGCTGTTTTTT; CDR3 protein: CASSPDRFTGELFF
J gene: TRBJ2-7; D gene: NA; CDR3 length: 11; clone size: NA; V gene: TRBV2; CDR3 DNA: TGTGCCAGCAGCAGGGAATTAGAGCAGTACTTC; CDR3 protein: CASSRELEQYF
J gene: TRBJ2-7; D gene: TRBD2; CDR3 length: 20; clone size: NA; V gene: TRBV5-1; CDR3 DNA: TGCGCCAGCAGCGCATATACAGGGGGCAGAAGGGGACTAGCGGGAGAAGAGCAGTACTTC; CDR3 protein: CASSAYTGGRRGLAGEEQYF
J gene: TRBJ1-1; D gene: NA; CDR3 length: 15; clone size: NA; V gene: TRBV27; CDR3 DNA: TGTGCCAGCAGACCCACAGGGTTCCTGAACACTGAAGCTTTCTTT; CDR3 protein: CASRPTGFLNTEAFF
J gene: TRBJ1-5; D gene: TRBD1; CDR3 length: 15; clone size: once; V gene: TRBV18; CDR3 DNA: TGTGCCAGCTCACTCCGGGACAGGGGAAATCAGCCCCAGCATTTT; CDR3 protein: CASSLRDRGNQPQHF
J gene: TRBJ2-7; D gene: NA; CDR3 length: 14; clone size: NA; V gene: TRBV29-1; CDR3 DNA: TGCAGCGCCCGGGTGAGCCAGAGCTCCTACGAGCAGTACTTC; CDR3 protein: CSARVSQSSYEQYF
J gene: TRBJ1-4; D gene: TRBD1; CDR3 length: 12; clone size: NA; V gene: TRBV29-1; CDR3 DNA: TGCAGCGCCCGGACAGGGAATGAAAAACTGTTTTTT; CDR3 protein: CSARTGNEKLFF
J gene: TRBJ1-1; D gene: NA; CDR3 length: 13; clone size: NA; V gene: TRBV28; CDR3 DNA: TGTGCCAGCAGTCTGGGGGAAGACACTGAAGCTTTCTTT; CDR3 protein: CASSLGEDTEAFF
J gene: TRBJ1-5; D gene: TRBD1; CDR3 length: 16; clone size: NA; V gene: TRBV6-6; CDR3 DNA: TGTGCCAGCAGTTACTCCGCCGGGACAGCCAATCAGCCCCAGCATTTT; CDR3 protein: CASSYSAGTANQPQHF
J gene: TRBJ2-5; D gene: NA; CDR3 length: 16; clone size: NA; V gene: TRBV12-5; CDR3 DNA: TGTGCTAGTGGTCCGGGGGGCCTTCCATGGCAAGAGACCCAGTACTTC; CDR3 protein: CASGPGGLPWQETQYF
J gene: TRBJ2-3; D gene: TRBD2; CDR3 length: 14; clone size: NA; V gene: TRBV9; CDR3 DNA: TGTGCCAGCAGCTCGGGACTAGCCCCAGATACGCAGTATTTT; CDR3 protein: CASSSGLAPDTQYF
J gene: TRBJ2-5; D gene: TRBD2; CDR3 length: 15; clone size: NA; V gene: TRBV5-1; CDR3 DNA: TGCGCCAGCAGCCCCCTGGTAGCGCGGGGGGAGACCCAGTACTTC; CDR3 protein: CASSPLVARGETQYF
J gene: TRBJ2-5; D gene: NA; CDR3 length: 15; clone size: NA; V gene: TRBV7-9; CDR3 DNA: TGTGCCAGCAGCTTAGGGTTGACTTACCAAGAGACCCAGTACTTC; CDR3 protein: CASSLGLTYQETQYF
J gene: TRBJ2-1; D gene: NA; CDR3 length: 18; clone size: NA; V gene: TRBV7-3; CDR3 DNA: TGTGCCAGCAGCTTAAGGCCGCCGGGACGGTCGGAGACAGTTGAGCAGTTCTTC; CDR3 protein: CASSLRPPGRSETVEQFF
J gene: TRBJ1-1; D gene: NA; CDR3 length: 14; clone size: NA; V gene: TRBV5-1; CDR3 DNA: TGCGCCAGCAGCTTTTTCAGGGGGAACACTGAAGCTTTCTTT; CDR3 protein: CASSFFRGNTEAFF
J gene: TRBJ2-1; D gene: TRBD2; CDR3 length: 18; clone size: NA; V gene: TRBV5-1; CDR3 DNA: TGCGCCAGCAGCTTGGGGATGAGCGGGAGGTCTTTATACAATGAGCAGTTCTTC; CDR3 protein: CASSLGMSGRSLYNEQFF
J gene: TRBJ1-1; D gene: NA; CDR3 length: 11; clone size: once; V gene: TRBV28; CDR3 DNA: TGTGCCAGCAGTTTGGAGGGGGAAGCTTTCTTT; CDR3 protein: CASSLEGEAFF
J gene: TRBJ2-1; D gene: NA; CDR3 length: 14; clone size: NA; V gene: TRBV2; CDR3 DNA: TGTGCCAGCACCCCCGGGGGATTATACAATGAGCAGTTCTTC; CDR3 protein: CASTPGGLYNEQFF
J gene: TRBJ2-3; D gene: NA; CDR3 length: 15; clone size: NA; V gene: TRBV28; CDR3 DNA: TGTGCCAGCAGTTTAGGGGGCGTCAATGCAGATACGCAGTATTTT; CDR3 protein: CASSLGGVNADTQYF
J gene: TRBJ1-4; D gene: NA; CDR3 length: 15; clone size: NA; V gene: TRBV28; CDR3 DNA: TGTGCCAGCAGTTTTGGGGGAGGGCCAGCTGAAAAACTGTTTTTT; CDR3 protein: CASSFGGGPAEKLFF
J gene: TRBJ1-1; D gene: NA; CDR3 length: 12; clone size: NA; V gene: TRBV5-8; CDR3 DNA: TGTGCCAGCAGCTTGTTTCGGACTGAAGCTTTCTTT; CDR3 protein: CASSLFRTEAFF
J gene: TRBJ2-3; D gene: NA; CDR3 length: 18; clone size: NA; V gene: TRBV18; CDR3 DNA: TGTGCCAGCTCACCAGCGTTAGTGGGGGGTGCCTCCACAGATACGCAGTATTTT; CDR3 protein: CASSPALVGGASTDTQYF
J gene: TRBJ1-1; D gene: NA; CDR3 length: 15; clone size: NA; V gene: TRBV28; CDR3 DNA: TGTGCCAGCAGTCCTGCAGGGGCTCCCACGGCTGAAGCTTTCTTT; CDR3 protein: CASSPAGAPTAEAFF
J gene: TRBJ2-1; D gene: TRBD2; CDR3 length: 14; clone size: once; V gene: TRBV29-1; CDR3 DNA: TGCAGCGTTGTTTGGCGGGAGCTGAACAATGAGCAGTTCTTC; CDR3 protein: CSVVWRELNNEQFF
J gene: TRBJ2-3; D gene: TRBD2; CDR3 length: 16; clone size: NA; V gene: TRBV2; CDR3 DNA: TGTGCCAGCAGGGGGACTAGATGGCCCGTTTCAGATACGCAGTATTTT; CDR3 protein: CASRGTRWPVSDTQYF
J gene: TRBJ2-3; D gene: NA; CDR3 length: 18; clone size: NA; V gene: TRBV29-1; CDR3 DNA: TGCAGCGTTGAAGATCGGCGCAGCGGCCCCCGAGGCACAGATACGCAGTATTTT; CDR3 protein: CSVEDRRSGPRGTDTQYF
J gene: TRBJ2-5; D gene: NA; CDR3 length: 14; clone size: NA; V gene: TRBV6-6; CDR3 DNA: TGTGCCAGCATCCTCTCCGGGATCCAAGAGACCCAGTACTTC; CDR3 protein: CASILSGIQETQYF
J gene: TRBJ2-5; D gene: TRBD2; CDR3 length: 15; clone size: NA; V gene: TRBV30; CDR3 DNA: TGTGCCTGGACACCCGGGACTAGCGGGAGAGAGACCCAGTACTTC; CDR3 protein: CAWTPGTSGRETQYF
J gene: TRBJ1-2; D gene: TRBD1; CDR3 length: 14; clone size: NA; V gene: TRBV7-3; CDR3 DNA: TGTGCCAGCAGCCCGACAGGGGCCCCCTATGGCTACACCTTC; CDR3 protein: CASSPTGAPYGYTF
J gene: TRBJ2-1; D gene: NA; CDR3 length: 15; clone size: few; V gene: TRBV18; CDR3 DNA: TGTGCCAGCTCACCACTAGCGGACTCCTACAATGAGCAGTTCTTC; CDR3 protein: CASSPLADSYNEQFF
J gene: TRBJ2-1; D gene: TRBD2; CDR3 length: 16; clone size: NA; V gene: TRBV2; CDR3 DNA: TGTGCCAGCAGGGGATCCCTAGCGGGAGCCTACAATGAGCAGTTCTTC; CDR3 protein: CASRGSLAGAYNEQFF